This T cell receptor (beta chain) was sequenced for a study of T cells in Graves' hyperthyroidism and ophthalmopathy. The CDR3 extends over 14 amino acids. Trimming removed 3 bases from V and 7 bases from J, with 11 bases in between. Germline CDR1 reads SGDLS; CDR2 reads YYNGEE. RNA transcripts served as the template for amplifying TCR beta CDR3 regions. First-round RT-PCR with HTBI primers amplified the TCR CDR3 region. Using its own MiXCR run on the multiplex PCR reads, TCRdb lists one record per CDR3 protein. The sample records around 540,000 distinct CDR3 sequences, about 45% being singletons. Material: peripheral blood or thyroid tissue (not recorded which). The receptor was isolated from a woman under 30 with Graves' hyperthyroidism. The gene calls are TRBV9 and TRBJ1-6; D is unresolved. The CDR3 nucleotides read TGTGCCAGCAGCGGGGGAGGGCCCAATTCACCCCTCCACTTT. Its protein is CASSGGGPNSPLHF.